The 21 T cell receptor beta chains below come from one sample, sequenced in a study of cytomegalovirus exposure and HLA in healthy donors. Primers: 60 Vbeta forward and 13 Jbeta reverse. This table comes from immunoSEQ multiplex PCR, and its TCRdb copy is limited to in-frame clones, with some not included. The profile shows roughly 100,000 clones, about three quarters of them singletons. The sample taken for sequencing was PBMCs. These receptors all come from a woman aged 18-29 years in good health and CMV-seropositive.

This clone was seen a single time. The chain carries TRBV15 and TRBJ1-1; D unclear. The V gene's germline CDR1 is LNHNV and CDR2 YYDKDF (reference sequence). Trimming left V 0 bases short and J 1 base short, with 9 bases between. The CDR3 is made up of 15 amino acids. The CDR3 reads CATSRDIGGNTEAFF. CDR3 DNA sequence: TGTGCCACCAGCAGAGATATTGGCGGGAACACTGAAGCTTTCTTT.

The J gene is TRBJ1-1, the V gene TRBV2; tentative D call: TRBD1 (6 bases). V lost 8 bases and J lost 4, with 14 bases in between. Germline CDR1 is SNHLY and CDR2 is FYNNEI. This CDR3 has 13 residues. The CDR3 sequence: CASSQGRGTEAFF. DNA of the CDR3: TGTGCCAGCTCTCAAGGCAGGGGCACTGAAGCTTTCTTT.

The chain links TRBV25-1 to TRBJ2-2, with D unresolved. V was clipped by 8 bases and J by 5 bases, with 15 bases between them. In germline, CDR1 is MGHDK, CDR2 SYGVNS. The length of the CDR3 is 14 residues. The CDR3 DNA sequence: TGTGCCAGCTCGGGTGGTGTGTTGACCGGGGAGCTGTTTTTT. This translates into CASSGGVLTGELFF.

The rearrangement joins TRBV9 to TRBJ2-5, with D uncertain. The DNA matches TRBJ2-7 better at its end, which makes the J call doubtful. Looked up from germline, CDR1 is SGDLS and CDR2 is YYNGEE. The CDR3 length is 12 residues. In DNA form, the CDR3 reads TGTGCCAGCAGCGTAGACGGGTACGAGCAGTACTTC. This codes for CASSVDGYEQYF.

In DNA, the CDR3 is TGTGCCAGCAGGAGGGGGCTGGGCGGCTACACCTTC. Its translation: CASRRGLGGYTF. This rearrangement joins TRBV28 to TRBJ1-2, with TRBD1 matching over 7 bases. Germline V gene sequence: CDR1 MDHEN, CDR2 SYDVKM. After removal of 6 bases from V and 8 bases from J, the junction contained 6 bases not matched to a gene. CDR3 length: 12 residues.

This clone was picked up a small number of times. The chain combines TRBV5-1 with TRBJ1-1, with 7 bases fitting TRBD1. J was trimmed by 0 bases and V by 0 bases; bases with no gene match: 2. The CDR3 length is 15 residues. CDR1 SGHRS and CDR2 YFSETQ come from the germline V gene. The CDR3 loop is CASSLDQGVNTEAFF. Written as DNA, the CDR3 is TGCGCCAGCAGCTTGGATCAGGGGGTGAACACTGAAGCTTTCTTT. Combining the CDR3 with reference TRBV5-1 and TRBJ1-1 gives the whole variable domain KAGVTQTPRYLIKTRGQQVTLSCSPISGHRSVSWYQQTPGQGLQFLFEYFSETQRNKGNFPGRFSGRQFSNSRSEMNVSTLELGDSALYLCASSLDQGVNTEAFFGQGTRLTVV.

The chain uses TRBV13 and TRBJ2-7; D perhaps matches TRBD2 (5 bases). This CDR3 is 11 amino acids long. V shed 5 bases and J shed 6 bases, with 8 bases lying between them. The germline CDR1 and CDR2 sequences are PRHDT and FYEKMQ (reference sequence). The CDR3 DNA is TGTGCCAGCAGCGCCGGGGTCGAGCAGTACTTC. Translating gives CASSAGVEQYF.

V is TRBV5-4 and J is TRBJ2-1; 11 nucleotides align to TRBD2. Unmatched junction bases numbered 7, after V lost 7 bases and J lost 7 bases. The CDR3 has 14 residues. The germline CDR1 and CDR2 sequences are SGHNT and YYREEE (reference sequence). CDR3 in amino acids: CASELAGVLNEQFF. CDR3 coding DNA: TGTGCCAGCGAACTAGCGGGAGTTTTAAATGAGCAGTTCTTC.

The V call is TRBV27, the J call TRBJ1-4; D is possibly TRBD1 (6 bases). CDR3 length: 15 amino acids. Germline V gene data show CDR1 as MNHEY and CDR2 as SMNVEV (reference sequence). V was shortened by 2 bases and J by 2 bases, with 9 bases between the two germline ends. CDR3 DNA sequence: TGTGCCAGCAGTTTAGCAGGGGCGACTAATGAAAAACTGTTTTTT. Protein: CASSLAGATNEKLFF.

The J gene is TRBJ2-1, the V gene TRBV6-1; TRBD2 matches at 12 bases. This CDR3 is 18 amino acids long. J was trimmed by 8 bases and V by 3 bases; bases with no gene match: 14. The germline CDR1 and CDR2 sequences are MNHNS and SASEGT. CDR3 amino acids: CASSDGLAGGPSAHEQFF. The CDR3 nucleotides are TGTGCCAGCAGTGACGGTCTAGCGGGAGGGCCTTCAGCCCATGAGCAGTTCTTC.

This clone showed up just a few times. The chain is built from TRBV30 and TRBJ2-5, with 10 bases fitting TRBD2. V was clipped by 0 bases and J by 2 bases; unmatched bases: 12. The CDR3 is 18 amino acids. Per germline, CDR1 GTSNPN and CDR2 SVGIG (reference sequence). CDR3: CAWSVLASGRAWQETQYF. The CDR3 DNA sequence: TGTGCCTGGAGTGTACTAGCCAGCGGGAGGGCCTGGCAAGAGACCCAGTACTTC. The variable domain in full, with the rest retrieved from reference TRBV30 and TRBJ2-5, is SQTIHQWPATLVQPVGSPLSLECTVEGTSNPNLYWYRQAAGRGLQLLFYSVGIGQISSEVPQNLSASRPQDRQFILSSKKLLLSDSGFYLCAWSVLASGRAWQETQYFGPGTRLLVL.

A note on this clone: The same CDR3 is also encoded by other DNA sequences in this sample. The chain recombines TRBV9 with TRBJ2-1, with 13 bases identical to TRBD2. The CDR3 extends over 16 amino acids. The germline V gene has CDR1 SGDLS and CDR2 YYNGEE. V shed 3 bases, J shed 2 bases, and the junction held 2 bases outside the gene matches. The CDR3 DNA sequence: TGTGCCAGCAGCGGGACTAGCGGGAGAACCTACAATGAGCAGTTCTTC. Translation: CASSGTSGRTYNEQFF.

Concerning this clone itself: The junction does not match germline at one end; this may be a read error. V gene TRBV7-7 combines with J gene TRBJ2-2; D is unresolved. The CDR3 is made up of 14 amino acids. Germline V gene data show CDR1 as SSHAT and CDR2 as FNYEAQ (reference sequence). The CDR3 spells CASSLLENTGELFF. The CDR3 region has the DNA TGTGCTAGCAGCTTGTTAGAGAACACCGGGGAGCTGTTTTTT.

The V gene is TRBV9, the J gene TRBJ2-6; 7 bases are a match to TRBD1. The trim removed 4 bases at V and 2 bases at J, leaving 6 bases unmatched. Germline CDR1 reads SGDLS; CDR2 reads YYNGEE. The CDR3 consists of 16 residues. CDR3 sequence (DNA): TGTGCCAGCAGCAAAACAACAGGGGCTGGGGCCAACGTCCTGACTTTC. It yields the protein CASSKTTGAGANVLTF.

The chain recombines TRBV7-3 with TRBJ2-7; tentatively, D is TRBD1 (6 bases). V lost 4 bases and J lost 11, with 18 bases in between. The CDR3 totals 13 residues. The germline V gene encodes CDR1 SGHTA and CDR2 FQGTGA. CDR3 nucleotides: TGTGCCAGCAGCTATACCGGGACAACTACGAAGTACTTC. Protein product: CASSYTGTTTKYF.

CDR3 coding DNA: TGTGCCAGCAAGGACAAAAATTCACCCCTCCACTTT. Translation: CASKDKNSPLHF. The rearrangement links TRBV6-1 to TRBJ1-6, with D possibly TRBD1 on 5 matching bases. V lost 7 bases to trimming and J lost 7 bases, with 8 bases between them. Germline values: CDR1 MNHNS, CDR2 SASEGT. This CDR3 is built from 12 residues.

The chain links TRBV6-1 to TRBJ1-4; a possible D gene is TRBD1 (5 bases). V was pared by 0 bases and J by 6 bases, with 11 bases between. The CDR3 runs to 15 residues. Per germline, CDR1 MNHNS and CDR2 SASEGT. The CDR3 reads CASSEARGKDEKLFF. The CDR3 DNA reads TGTGCCAGCAGTGAAGCCCGGGGGAAGGATGAAAAACTGTTTTTT.

The chain combines TRBV6-5 with TRBJ2-3, with TRBD2 matching 9 bases. Trimming removed 6 bases from V and 1 base from J; junction bases left unmatched: 2. Germline CDR1 is MNHEY and CDR2 is SVGAGI. The CDR3 has 14 residues. The DNA of the CDR3 is TGTGCCAGCAGCCGACTAGCGGGCACAGATACGCAGTATTTT. The encoded protein is CASSRLAGTDTQYF.

V is TRBV9 and J is TRBJ2-1; D remains ambiguous. V shed 4 bases and J shed 6 bases, with 8 bases lying between them. The germline gives CDR1 SGDLS, CDR2 YYNGEE. CDR3 length: 12 residues. CDR3 residues: CASSPQLNEQFF. CDR3 in DNA: TGTGCCAGCAGCCCCCAACTCAATGAGCAGTTCTTC. Full variable domain (rest looked up from reference TRBV9 and TRBJ2-1): DSGVTQTPKHLITATGQRVTLRCSPRSGDLSVYWYQQSLDQGLQFLIQYYNGEERAKGNILERFSAQQFPDLHSELNLSSLELGDSALYFCASSPQLNEQFFGPGTRLTVL.

This chain connects TRBV2 to TRBJ2-2; possibly TRBD2 for D (6 bases). Germline V lookup: CDR1 SNHLY, CDR2 FYNNEI. V was clipped by 8 bases and J by 6 bases, with 16 bases between them. The CDR3 is 14 residues long. The CDR3 sequence is CASLGGVRSGELFF. In DNA form, the CDR3 reads TGTGCCAGCCTCGGGGGAGTCAGATCCGGGGAGCTGTTTTTT.

The V call is TRBV18, the J call TRBJ2-2; tentatively, D is TRBD2 (6 bases). The CDR3 is 17 residues long. V was trimmed by 3 bases and J by 4 bases, leaving 18 bases between them. CDR1 and CDR2 from the germline V gene are KGHSH and LQKENI. The CDR3 reads CASSPEITGAGTGELFF. CDR3 in DNA: TGTGCCAGCTCACCTGAGATAACGGGAGCGGGCACCGGGGAGCTGTTTTTT.